A selection of T cell receptor beta chains follows, all from one sample in a study of T cell responses to AZD1222 COVID-19 vaccine. Sequenced by immunoSEQ multiplex PCR; TCRdb stores in-frame clones only, minus some. The sample lists 100,000 to 150,000 clones, about 93% occurring once. The sample consisted of peripheral blood, taken on day 0 of AZD1222 vaccination. The receptors stem from an adult in good health. The CDR3 runs from the conserved cysteine through the conserved F or W. D genes are given only for firm matches. Some rows have no size entry. The others give once, few or many, or a class for an expanded clone.

abundance	d_gene	v_gene	j_gene	CDR3nt	CDR3aa
few	.	TRBV7-2	TRBJ1-2	TGTGCCAGCAGCTCAATGGGCCAAGGGTATAACTATGGCTACACCTTC	CASSSMGQGYNYGYTF
.	.	TRBV3-1/TRBV3-2	TRBJ1-2	TGTGCCAGCAGCCAAGTTGGGCAGACTAACTATGGCTACACCTTC	CASSQVGQTNYGYTF
.	.	TRBV6-5	TRBJ1-2	TGTGCCAGCAGTAAACAGGGAGCTAACTATGGCTACACCTTC	CASSKQGANYGYTF
few	.	TRBV27	TRBJ2-1	TGTGCCAGCAGTCCAGATGGTGGGGAGCAGTTCTTC	CASSPDGGEQFF
.	.	TRBV11-3	TRBJ2-1	TGTGCCAGCAGGTCGACCGGGGGCAATGAGCAGTTCTTC	CASRSTGGNEQFF
.	.	TRBV12-3/TRBV12-4	TRBJ1-4	TGTGCCAGCAGTTTAATCCGTTGGGAGAAACTGTTTTTT	CASSLIRWEKLFF
.	TRBD2	TRBV7-3	TRBJ2-1	TGTGCCAGCAGCTTAGCGGGAGGGCCGGGCAATGAGCAGTTCTTC	CASSLAGGPGNEQFF
.	TRBD2	TRBV6-6	TRBJ2-7	TGTGCCAGCAGGGTAGCGGGGAACCTCGAGCAGTACTTC	CASRVAGNLEQYF
.	TRBD2	TRBV5-1	TRBJ2-7	TGCGCCAGCAGCTTGGATGGGACTAGCGGGAGGTACGAGCAGTACTTC	CASSLDGTSGRYEQYF
once	TRBD2	TRBV7-9	TRBJ2-7	TGTGCCAGCAGCCACTCAGCGGGACCCCGACACGAGCAGTACTTC	CASSHSAGPRHEQYF
.	TRBD2	TRBV4-2	TRBJ2-3	TGTGCCAGCAGCCAACAAAGCGGGAAGAGTACAGATACGCAGTATTTT	CASSQQSGKSTDTQYF
.	.	TRBV21-1	TRBJ2-7	.	CASSKEVAGGNEQYF
.	TRBD1	TRBV28	TRBJ1-2	TGTGCCAGCACTACCCCGGGACAGAACTATGGCTACACCTTC	CASTTPGQNYGYTF
once	TRBD1	TRBV4-1	TRBJ2-7	TGCGCCAGCAGCCAGGCCGGGACAGGGGCCTACGAGCAGTACTTC	CASSQAGTGAYEQYF
.	.	TRBV2	TRBJ2-4	TGTGCCAGCATGGAAGGGGCCAACATTCAGTACTTC	CASMEGANIQYF
few	TRBD1	TRBV27	TRBJ2-1	TGTGCCATCATTTCCGGGACAGGAGGGGGTGAGCAGTTCTTC	CAIISGTGGGEQFF
.	TRBD2	TRBV5-4	TRBJ2-1	TGTGCCAGCAGCTTGCTAGCGGGAGGGCCCAATGAGCAGTTCTTC	CASSLLAGGPNEQFF
.	.	TRBV6-2/TRBV6-3	TRBJ1-3	TGTGCCAGCAGTTTCCCCCGGGACGCTCGTGGAGACACCATATATTTT	CASSFPRDARGDTIYF
.	.	TRBV3-1/TRBV3-2	TRBJ1-4	TGTGCCAGCAGCGAGCGCAGGGGATCAACTAATGAAAAACTGTTTTTT	CASSERRGSTNEKLFF
few	.	TRBV29-1	TRBJ1-1	TGCAGCGCGACAGGATTGAAGGGGATGAACACTGAAGCTTTCTTT	CSATGLKGMNTEAFF
.	.	TRBV4-1	TRBJ1-2	TGCGCCAGCAGCCAAGATCCGCTAGCTCTATATGGCTACACCTTC	CASSQDPLALYGYTF
.	.	TRBV9	TRBJ2-1	TGTGCCAGCAGCGCAGGGGGGTCGGTATACAATGAGCAGTTCTTC	CASSAGGSVYNEQFF
.	.	TRBV29-1	TRBJ1-1	TGCAGCGTGACGGTGAACACTGAAGCTTTCTTT	CSVTVNTEAFF
.	.	TRBV18	TRBJ2-3	TGTGCCAGCTCGGATGGGTCACCATCTACGCAGTATTTT	CASSDGSPSTQYF
.	.	TRBV18	TRBJ2-1	TGTGCCAGCTCACCACAGCAGGGACTCGAGACCTACAATGAGCAGTTCTTC	CASSPQQGLETYNEQFF
.	.	TRBV28	TRBJ1-6	TGTGCCAGCAGTTTAGCCTTTAATTCACCCCTCCACTTT	CASSLAFNSPLHF
.	TRBD1	TRBV4-3	TRBJ1-6	TGCGCCAGCAGCCCGAGGGACAGCTCCTATAATTCACCCCTCCACTTT	CASSPRDSSYNSPLHF
.	.	TRBV1	TRBJ1-5	TGCACCAGTCGGGGACGGTGTAGCAATCAGCCCCAGCATTTT	CTSRGRCSNQPQHF
.	.	TRBV12-3/TRBV12-4	TRBJ1-1	TGTGCCAGCACCTTGGTAGCGGGTGAAGCTTTCTTT	CASTLVAGEAFF
.	TRBD2	TRBV28	TRBJ2-3	TGTGCCAGCGGTCCGCGGGGGGTTTATACGCAGTATTTT	CASGPRGVYTQYF
.	.	TRBV27	TRBJ1-6	TGTGCCAGCGGCCCTCAGGTCCCCAATTCACCCCTCCACTTT	CASGPQVPNSPLHF
.	.	TRBV6-5	TRBJ1-4	TGTGCCAGCAGTCCCCGAATTAATGAAAAACTGTTTTTT	CASSPRINEKLFF
.	.	TRBV5-1	TRBJ2-7	TGCGCCAGCAGCCCAACCGGAAGGACGAGCTCCTACGAGCAGTACTTC	CASSPTGRTSSYEQYF